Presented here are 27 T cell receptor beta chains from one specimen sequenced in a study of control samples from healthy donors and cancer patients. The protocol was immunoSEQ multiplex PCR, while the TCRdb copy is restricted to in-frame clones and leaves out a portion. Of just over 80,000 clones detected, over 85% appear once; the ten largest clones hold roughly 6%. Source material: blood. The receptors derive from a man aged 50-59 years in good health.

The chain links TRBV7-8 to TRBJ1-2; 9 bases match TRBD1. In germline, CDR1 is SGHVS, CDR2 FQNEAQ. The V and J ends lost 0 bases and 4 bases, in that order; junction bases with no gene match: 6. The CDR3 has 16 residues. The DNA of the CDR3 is TGTGCCAGCAGCTTAGCCCGACAGGGGGTAGTCTATGGCTACACCTTC. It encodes CASSLARQGVVYGYTF.

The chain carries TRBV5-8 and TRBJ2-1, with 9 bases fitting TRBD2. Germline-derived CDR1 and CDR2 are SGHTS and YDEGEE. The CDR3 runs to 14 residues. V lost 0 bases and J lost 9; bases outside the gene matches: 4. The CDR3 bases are TGTGCCAGCAGCTTGGGACTAGCGGTGAGTGAGCAGTTCTTC. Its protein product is CASSLGLAVSEQFF.

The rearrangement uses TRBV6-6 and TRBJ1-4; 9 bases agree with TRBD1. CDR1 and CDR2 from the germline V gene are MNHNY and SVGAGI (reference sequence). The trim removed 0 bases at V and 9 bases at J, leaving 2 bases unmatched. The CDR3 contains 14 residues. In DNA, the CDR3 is TGTGCCAGCAGTTACTCCGGGACAGGGCAAAAACTGTTTTTT. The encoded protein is CASSYSGTGQKLFF.

The CDR3 protein is CASSLGGGPVTEAFF. The CDR3 DNA follows: TGTGCCAGCAGCTTAGGTGGGGGGCCGGTCACTGAAGCTTTCTTT. V gene TRBV7-8 combines with J gene TRBJ1-1; the D gene is possibly TRBD1 (6 bases). The germline V gene encodes CDR1 SGHVS and CDR2 FQNEAQ. The CDR3 is 15 residues long. Trimming removed 1 base from V and 4 bases from J, with 13 bases in between.

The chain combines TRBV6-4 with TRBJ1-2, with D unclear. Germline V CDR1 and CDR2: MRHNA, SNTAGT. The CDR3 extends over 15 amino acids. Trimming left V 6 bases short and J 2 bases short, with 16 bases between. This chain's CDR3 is CASSPGQSVNYGYTF. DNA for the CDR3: TGTGCCAGCAGCCCCGGGCAGAGCGTCAACTATGGCTACACCTTC.

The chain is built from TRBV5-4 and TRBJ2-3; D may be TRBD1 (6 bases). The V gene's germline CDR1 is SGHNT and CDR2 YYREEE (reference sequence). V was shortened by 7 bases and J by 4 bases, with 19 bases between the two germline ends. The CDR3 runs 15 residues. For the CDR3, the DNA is TGTGCCAGCGCCCCTCGGGCAGAGGGGGCAGATACGCAGTATTTT. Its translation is CASAPRAEGADTQYF.

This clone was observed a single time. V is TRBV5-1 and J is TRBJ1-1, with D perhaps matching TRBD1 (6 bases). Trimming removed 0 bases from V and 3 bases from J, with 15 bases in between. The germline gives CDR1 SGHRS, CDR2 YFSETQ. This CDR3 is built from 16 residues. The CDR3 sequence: CASSLGQGKIYTEAFF. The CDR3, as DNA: TGCGCCAGCAGCTTGGGCCAGGGGAAGATATACACTGAAGCTTTCTTT.

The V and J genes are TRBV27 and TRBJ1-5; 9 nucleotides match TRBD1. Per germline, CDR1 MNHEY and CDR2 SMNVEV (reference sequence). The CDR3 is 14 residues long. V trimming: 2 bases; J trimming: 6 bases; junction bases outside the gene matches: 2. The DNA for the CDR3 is TGTGCCAGCAGTTTACGGGGACAGGGTCAGCCCCAGCATTTT. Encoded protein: CASSLRGQGQPQHF.

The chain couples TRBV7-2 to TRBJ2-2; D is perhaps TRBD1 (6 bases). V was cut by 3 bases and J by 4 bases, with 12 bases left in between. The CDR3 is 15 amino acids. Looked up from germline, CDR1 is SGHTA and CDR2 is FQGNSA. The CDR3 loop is CASSFSGTSTGELFF. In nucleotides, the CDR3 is TGTGCCAGCAGCTTTTCCGGGACAAGCACCGGGGAGCTGTTTTTT.

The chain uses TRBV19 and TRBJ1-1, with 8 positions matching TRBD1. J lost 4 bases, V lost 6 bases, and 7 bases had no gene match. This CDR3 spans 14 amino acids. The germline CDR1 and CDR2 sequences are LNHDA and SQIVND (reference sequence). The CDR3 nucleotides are TGTGCCAGTAGGGGGACAGGCCTGGGCACTGAAGCTTTCTTT. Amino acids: CASRGTGLGTEAFF.

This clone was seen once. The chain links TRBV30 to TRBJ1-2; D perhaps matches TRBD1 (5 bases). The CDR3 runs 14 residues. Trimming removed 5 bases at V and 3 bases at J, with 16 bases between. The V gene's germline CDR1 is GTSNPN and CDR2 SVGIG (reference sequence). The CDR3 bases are TGTGCCTGGGACTCCGGGGGTTGGCACTATGGCTACACCTTC. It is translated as CAWDSGGWHYGYTF.

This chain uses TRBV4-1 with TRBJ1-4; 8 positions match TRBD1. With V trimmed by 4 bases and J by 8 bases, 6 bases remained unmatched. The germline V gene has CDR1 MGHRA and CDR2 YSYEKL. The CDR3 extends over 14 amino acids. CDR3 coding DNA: TGCGCCAGCAGCCTTGGACAGGGTGAGGAAAAACTGTTTTTT. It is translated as CASSLGQGEEKLFF.

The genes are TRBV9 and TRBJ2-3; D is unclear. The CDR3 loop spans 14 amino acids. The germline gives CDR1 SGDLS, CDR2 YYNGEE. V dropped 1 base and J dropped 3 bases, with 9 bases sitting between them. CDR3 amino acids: CASSVPGRTDTQYF. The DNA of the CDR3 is TGTGCCAGCAGCGTACCAGGCAGGACAGATACGCAGTATTTT.

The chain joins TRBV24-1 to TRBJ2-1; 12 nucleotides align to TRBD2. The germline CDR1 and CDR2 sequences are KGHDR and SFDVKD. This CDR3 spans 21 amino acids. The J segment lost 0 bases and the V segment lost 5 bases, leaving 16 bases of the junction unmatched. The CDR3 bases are TGTGCCACCAGTGCCCCGGGGCCAGGACTAGCGGGGCCACACTCCTACAATGAGCAGTTCTTC. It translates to CATSAPGPGLAGPHSYNEQFF.

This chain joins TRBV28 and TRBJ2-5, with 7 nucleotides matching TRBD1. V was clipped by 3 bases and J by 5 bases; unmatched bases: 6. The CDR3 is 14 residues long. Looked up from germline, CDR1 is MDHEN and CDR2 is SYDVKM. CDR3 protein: CASSFAGGLETQYF. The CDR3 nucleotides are TGTGCCAGCAGTTTTGCAGGGGGTCTGGAGACCCAGTACTTC.

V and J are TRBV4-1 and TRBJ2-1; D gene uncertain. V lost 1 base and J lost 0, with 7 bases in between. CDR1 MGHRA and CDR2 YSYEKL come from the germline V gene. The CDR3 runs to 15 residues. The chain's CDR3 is CASSQASSSYNEQFF. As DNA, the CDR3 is TGCGCCAGCAGCCAAGCGTCTAGCTCCTACAATGAGCAGTTCTTC.

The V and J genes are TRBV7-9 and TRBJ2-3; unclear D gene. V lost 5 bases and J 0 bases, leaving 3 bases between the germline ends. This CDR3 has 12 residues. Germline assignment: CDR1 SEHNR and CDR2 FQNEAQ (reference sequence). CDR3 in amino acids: CASSLSTDTQYF. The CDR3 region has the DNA TGTGCCAGCAGCCTAAGCACAGATACGCAGTATTTT.

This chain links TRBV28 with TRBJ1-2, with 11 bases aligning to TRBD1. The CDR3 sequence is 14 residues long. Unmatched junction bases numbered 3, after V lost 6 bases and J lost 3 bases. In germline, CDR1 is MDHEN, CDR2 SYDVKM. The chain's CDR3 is CASRGQGAYYGYTF. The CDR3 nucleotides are TGTGCCAGCAGAGGACAGGGGGCTTACTATGGCTACACCTTC.

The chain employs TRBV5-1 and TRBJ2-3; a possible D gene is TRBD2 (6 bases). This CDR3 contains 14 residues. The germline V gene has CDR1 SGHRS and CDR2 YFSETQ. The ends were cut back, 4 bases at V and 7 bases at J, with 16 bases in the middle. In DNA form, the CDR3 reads TGCGCCAGCAGCCCTCAGGAGGGCACGAATACGCAGTATTTT. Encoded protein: CASSPQEGTNTQYF.

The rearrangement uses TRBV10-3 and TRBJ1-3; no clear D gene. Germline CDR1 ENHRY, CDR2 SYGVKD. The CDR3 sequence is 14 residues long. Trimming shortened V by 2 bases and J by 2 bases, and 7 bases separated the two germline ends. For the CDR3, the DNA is TGTGCCATCAGTGAGGCCGGGGCTGGAAACACCATATATTTT. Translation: CAISEAGAGNTIYF.

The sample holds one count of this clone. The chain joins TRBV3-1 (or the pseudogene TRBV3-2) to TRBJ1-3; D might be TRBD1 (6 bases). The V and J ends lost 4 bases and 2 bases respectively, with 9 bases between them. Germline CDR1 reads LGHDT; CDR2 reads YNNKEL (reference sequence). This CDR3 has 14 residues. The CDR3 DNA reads TGTGCCAGCAGCCTCGCAGGGGCTGGAAACACCATATATTTT. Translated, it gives CASSLAGAGNTIYF.

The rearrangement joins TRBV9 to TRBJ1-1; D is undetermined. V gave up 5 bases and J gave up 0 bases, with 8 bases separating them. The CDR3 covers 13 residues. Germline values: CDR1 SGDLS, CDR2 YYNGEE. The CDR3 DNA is TGTGCCAGCAGGCAACAGCTGAACACTGAAGCTTTCTTT. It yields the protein CASRQQLNTEAFF.

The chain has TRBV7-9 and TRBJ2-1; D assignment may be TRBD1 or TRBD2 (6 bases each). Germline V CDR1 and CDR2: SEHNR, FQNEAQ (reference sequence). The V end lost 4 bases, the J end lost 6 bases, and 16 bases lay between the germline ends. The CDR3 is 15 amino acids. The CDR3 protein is CASSSRGQIGNEQFF. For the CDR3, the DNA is TGTGCCAGCAGCTCGCGGGGACAAATCGGCAATGAGCAGTTCTTC.

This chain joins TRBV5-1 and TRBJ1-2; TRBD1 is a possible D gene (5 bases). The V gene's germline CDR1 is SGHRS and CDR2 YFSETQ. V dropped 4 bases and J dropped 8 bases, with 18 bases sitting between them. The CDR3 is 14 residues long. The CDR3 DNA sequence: TGCGCCAGCAGCCCGATAGGACAAGCAGGAGGCTACACCTTC. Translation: CASSPIGQAGGYTF.

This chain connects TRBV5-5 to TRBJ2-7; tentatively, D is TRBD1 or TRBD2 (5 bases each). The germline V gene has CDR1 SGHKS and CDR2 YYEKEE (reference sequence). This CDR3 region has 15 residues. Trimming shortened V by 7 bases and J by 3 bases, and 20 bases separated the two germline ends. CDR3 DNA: TGTGCCAGCCACAACCCGGGACGGACCATCTACGAGCAGTACTTC. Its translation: CASHNPGRTIYEQYF.

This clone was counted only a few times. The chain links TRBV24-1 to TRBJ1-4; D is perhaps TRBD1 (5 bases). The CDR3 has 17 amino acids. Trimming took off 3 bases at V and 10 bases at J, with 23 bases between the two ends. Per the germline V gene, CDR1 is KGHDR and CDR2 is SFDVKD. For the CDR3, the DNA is TGTGCCACCAGTGATCCCTGGGACTCCTCTGATGGGGGAAAACTGTTTTTT. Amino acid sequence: CATSDPWDSSDGGKLFF.

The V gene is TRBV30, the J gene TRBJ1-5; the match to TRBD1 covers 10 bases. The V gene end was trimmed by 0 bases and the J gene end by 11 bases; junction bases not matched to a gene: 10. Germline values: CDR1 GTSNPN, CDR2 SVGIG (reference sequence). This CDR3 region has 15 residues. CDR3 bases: TGTGCCTGGAGTGTACGGGGACAGGGGATGCGGGCCCAGCATTTT. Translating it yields CAWSVRGQGMRAQHF.